This T cell receptor (beta chain) was identified during a study of cytomegalovirus exposure and HLA in healthy donors. The PCR had 60 Vbeta and 13 Jbeta primers. The method was immunoSEQ multiplex PCR; TCRdb's version includes in-frame clones alone and lacks a portion of them. The table includes approximately 190,000 clones, roughly 80% detected once. The sequenced sample was PBMCs. The sequence was obtained from a man in his forties in good health and CMV-seropositive.

CDR3 residues: CASSLEAGQGFQPQHF. The CDR3 bases are TGTGCCAGCAGCTTGGAGGCGGGACAGGGTTTTCAGCCCCAGCATTTT. The rearrangement joins TRBV5-6 to TRBJ1-5; TRBD1 matches at 9 bases. The CDR3 runs to 16 residues. V shed 0 bases, J shed 6 bases, and the junction held 7 bases outside the gene matches. CDR1 is SGHDT and CDR2 is YYEEEE in the germline V gene.